This T cell receptor beta chain was recorded in a study of OX40 agonist ivuxolimab in advanced cancers. Notes on the research overall: The costimulatory receptor OX40 (CD134) was targeted by ivuxolimab, a fully human IgG2 agonistic monoclonal antibody. Intravenous ivuxolimab was administered to patients every 2 weeks at six dose levels: 0.01, 0.1, 0.3, 1.5, 3 and 10 mg/kg. Of the roughly 54 dose-escalation patients, hepatocellular carcinoma was present in some 19, melanoma in around 15, renal cell carcinoma in 9 and head and neck cancer in 9. In the dose-escalation cohort, 70% to 85% of patients were male, and the mean age was 60 years with a range of roughly 20 to 79. Patients were allowed to have had prior anti-PD-1, anti-PD-L1 or anti-CTLA-4 therapy, and around 37% of the dose-escalation patients had previously received checkpoint inhibitors. Partial responses occurred in three dose-escalation patients, of whom one had hepatocellular carcinoma and two had cutaneous melanoma. The purpose of peripheral TCRbeta sequencing was to test whether ivuxolimab changed TCR sequence diversity and led to clonal T-cell expansion. The paper describes the monotherapy dose-escalation part (N ≈ 49 patients) of the phase I trial of ivuxolimab.

Summary of the overall study and its limitations: Low levels of normalized T-cell clonal expansion were also seen in some patients who did not respond. The antigen specificity of the clonally expanded peripheral T cells was not determined. Partial responders in the 0.1-3.0 mg/kg groups had among the lowest normalized peripheral clonal expansion, especially among CD8+ T cells. After ivuxolimab, CD8+ T cells had more expanded clones than CD4+ T cells on average. At doses from 0.1 to 3.0 mg/kg, clonal expansion was seen in both CD4+ and CD8+ blood T cells between baseline and week 6.

For sequencing of the TCRbeta CDR3 region, genomic DNA was extracted from the sorted cells. TCRbeta CDR3 regions were sequenced using the immunoSEQ Assay. Entries here come from immuneACCESS through TCRdb and include only in-frame sequences with V and J called. Some clones fail to appear in such tables; in the studies checked, an unresolved V gene covers under half of the shortfall, and the cause of the remainder is unknown. The sample table holds tens of thousands of clones, of which just over 85% were seen once. The ten largest account for approximately 1% of the sample. With regard to this clone: Its antigen target is currently unknown. Base qualities were left out, and no much larger clone turns up one base away.

Patients with autoimmune disease history or receiving systemic immunosuppression were excluded from the trial. Peripheral blood for TCR sequencing was drawn from every dose cohort at baseline, at cycle 4 day 1 and at cycle 7 day 1. Samples were obtained from an open-label, multicenter, first-in-human phase I dose-escalation trial of ivuxolimab. Adults with locally advanced or metastatic melanoma, renal cell carcinoma, hepatocellular carcinoma or head and neck squamous cell carcinoma were enrolled in the trial. Before TCR sequencing, CD4+ and CD8+ T cells were separately sorted from peripheral blood. The junction shows trimming of 5 bases on V and 4 bases on J, plus 10 bases between the germline ends. Inclusive of the bounding cysteine and phenylalanine, the CDR3 is 13 residues long. Solely the CDR3 DNA is kept, with 39 bases framed from the first base. From a lookup of the germline V gene, CDR1 and CDR2 are SGHRS and YFSETQ.

The chain links TRBV5-1 with TRBJ1-3; 5 matching bases give a weak D call of TRBD1. The material sequenced was CD4+ or CD8+ T cells sorted from blood, taken in a trial of the OX40 agonist ivuxolimab. This TCR came from an adult with an advanced solid tumor such as melanoma, head and neck, liver or kidney cancer. The DNA sequence is as follows: TGCGCCAGCAGATTGACAGACGGAAACACCATATATTTT. Its protein is CASRLTDGNTIYF.